The 30 T cell receptor beta chains below all came from one sample that was sequenced in a study of beta chain features in type 1 diabetes. Study-level results: Moderate yet significant TCRB CDR3 shortening was seen in Type 1 diabetes patients in all four CD4+ subsets.

Their antigen targets remain unknown. The study reverse transcribed the entire isolated RNA, so it sequenced expressed TCRB transcripts. Produced via immunoSEQ multiplex PCR; TCRdb's table is partial and in-frame only. The sample consists of under 130,000 clones, roughly 28% of them appearing once. Sample: central memory CD4+ T cells from blood. These receptors originate from a woman between 18 and 29 years old with type 1 diabetes.

The V and J genes are TRBV2 and TRBJ2-5, with 13 bases identical to TRBD2. Germline lookup yields CDR1 SNHLY and CDR2 FYNNEI. This CDR3 is 16 amino acids long. V lost 5 bases and J lost 2; bases outside the gene matches: 5. CDR3 in amino acids: CASSRLAGGLQETQYF. For the CDR3, the DNA is TGTGCCAGCAGTCGACTAGCGGGAGGTTTACAAGAGACCCAGTACTTC. Complete variable domain (other parts from reference TRBV2 and TRBJ2-5): EPEVTQTPSHQVTQMGQEVILRCVPISNHLYFYWYRQILGQKVEFLVSFYNNEISEKSEIFDDQFSVERPDGSNFTLKIRSTKLEDSAMYFCASSRLAGGLQETQYFGPGTRLLVL.

The V gene is TRBV5-6, the J gene TRBJ1-1; D might be TRBD1 (5 bases). V lost 1 base and J 8 bases, leaving 12 bases between the germline ends. Germline lookup yields CDR1 SGHDT and CDR2 YYEEEE. This CDR3 has 13 residues. The CDR3: CASSLSGAPEAFF. CDR3 sequence (DNA): TGTGCCAGCAGCTTGAGTGGGGCCCCCGAAGCTTTCTTT.

The V and J genes are TRBV4-2 and TRBJ1-4, with a tentative D call TRBD1 (6 bases). Germline V gives CDR1 LGHNA, CDR2 YNFKEQ. The ends were cut back, 4 bases at V and 5 bases at J, with 8 bases in the middle. This CDR3 comprises 13 residues. CDR3 loop: CASSPRGNEKLFF. The CDR3 DNA reads as TGTGCCAGCAGCCCCAGGGGAAATGAAAAACTGTTTTTT.

This clone appeared a few times. V usage is TRBV11-2 and J usage is TRBJ2-3; TRBD1 matches at 7 bases. Germline-derived CDR1 and CDR2 are SGHAT and FQNNGV. CDR3 size: 13 residues. V lost 4 bases and J lost 4; bases outside the gene matches: 2. The CDR3 sequence: CASSSQGADTQYF. Here the CDR3 DNA reads TGTGCCAGCAGCTCCCAGGGGGCAGATACGCAGTATTTT.

V gene TRBV5-4 combines with J gene TRBJ2-7; TRBD2 might be the D (5 bases). CDR3 length equals 15 residues. Trimming took off 3 bases at V and 2 bases at J, with 15 bases between the two ends. In germline, CDR1 is SGHNT, CDR2 YYREEE (reference sequence). CDR3 sequence: CASSSRPSKAYEQYV. CDR3 nucleotide sequence: TGTGCCAGCAGCTCCCGTCCTAGCAAGGCCTACGAGCAGTACGTC.

V and J are TRBV5-1 and TRBJ1-4; no clear D. There are 14 residues in the CDR3. Trimming left V 4 bases short and J 8 bases short, with 15 bases between. Germline V gene sequence: CDR1 SGHRS, CDR2 YFSETQ. CDR3 amino acids: CASSAGVEGEKLFF. CDR3 sequence (DNA): TGCGCCAGCAGCGCCGGGGTTGAGGGAGAAAAACTGTTTTTT.

This clone was counted only a few times. This chain joins TRBV2 and TRBJ2-5, with TRBD1 matching over 12 bases. The CDR3 length is 17 residues. Germline V gene lookup returns CDR1 SNHLY and CDR2 FYNNEI. J lost 0 bases, V lost 6 bases, and 8 bases had no gene match. The DNA for the CDR3 is TGTGCCAGCAGACTGGGGACAGGGGGCGGGGACCAAGAGACCCAGTACTTC. Residues: CASRLGTGGGDQETQYF.

V usage is TRBV7-9 and J usage is TRBJ2-5, with D possibly TRBD2 on 5 matching bases. With 7 bases removed from V and 5 bases from J, the gap between germline ends came to 20 bases. Germline V CDR1 and CDR2: SEHNR, FQNEAQ (reference sequence). The CDR3 is 15 amino acids. For the CDR3, the DNA is TGTGCCAGCACCCCGGGGATAGGAACCGTGGAGACCCAGTACTTC. Encoded protein: CASTPGIGTVETQYF. Full variable domain (remainder filled in from reference TRBV7-9 and TRBJ2-5): DTGVSQNPRHKITKRGQNVTFRCDPISEHNRLYWYRQTLGQGPEFLTYFQNEAQLEKSRLLSDRFSAERPKGSFSTLEIQRTEQGDSAMYLCASTPGIGTVETQYFGPGTRLLVL.

In this sample, this clone turned up a few times. V usage is TRBV5-6 and J usage is TRBJ2-7; TRBD1 is a possible D gene (5 bases). The CDR3 consists of 16 residues. V lost 0 bases, J lost 7 bases, and 20 bases lay in between. CDR1 and CDR2 from the germline V gene are SGHDT and YYEEEE. CDR3 coding DNA: TGTGCCAGCAGCTTGGCCGGCCGTGGATCCTCAGGGGAGCAGTACTTC. Encoded protein: CASSLAGRGSSGEQYF.

The rearrangement links TRBV19 to TRBJ2-2; maybe TRBD2 (5 bases). CDR3 length equals 13 residues. V was shortened by 6 bases and J by 5 bases, with 10 bases between the two germline ends. Germline V gene lookup returns CDR1 LNHDA and CDR2 SQIVND (reference sequence). CDR3 nucleotide sequence: TGTGCCAGTAGGGCGGGCGGTACCGGGGAGCTGTTTTTT. Amino acids: CASRAGGTGELFF.

This clone was detected a few times. The chain is built from TRBV5-4 and TRBJ2-7, with TRBD2 matching 11 bases. CDR1 is SGHNT, CDR2 YYREEE, per germline (reference sequence). The J segment lost 2 bases and the V segment lost 3 bases, leaving 4 bases of the junction unmatched. This CDR3 has 15 residues. The CDR3 coding sequence is TGTGCCAGCAGCTCACTAGCGGGAGATCCCTACGAGCAGTACTTC. It codes for CASSSLAGDPYEQYF. Using reference TRBV5-4 and TRBJ2-7 for the parts outside the CDR3, the full variable domain is ETGVTQSPTHLIKTRGQQVTLRCSSQSGHNTVSWYQQALGQGPQFIFQYYREEENGRGNFPPRFSGLQFPNYSSELNVNALELDDSALYLCASSSLAGDPYEQYFGPGTRLTVT.

The rearrangement joins TRBV2 to TRBJ2-2; the D gene is possibly TRBD2 (6 bases). Per germline, CDR1 SNHLY and CDR2 FYNNEI. This CDR3 contains 14 residues. V was trimmed by 6 bases and J by 1 base, leaving 9 bases between them. CDR3 sequence: CASSRDWNTGELFF. The CDR3 DNA reads as TGTGCCAGCAGCCGGGACTGGAACACCGGGGAGCTGTTTTTT.

This rearrangement joins TRBV19 to TRBJ2-6; possibly TRBD2 for D (5 bases). Germline values: CDR1 LNHDA, CDR2 SQIVND (reference sequence). The length of the CDR3 is 19 residues. V lost 2 bases, J lost 1 base, and 18 bases lay in between. As DNA, the CDR3 is TGTGCCAGTAGTATACTTGGCTGGAGTTCGGGATCTGGGGCCAACGTCCTGACTTTC. This translates into CASSILGWSSGSGANVLTF.

This clone was seen a few times. This chain joins TRBV7-2 and TRBJ2-5; 7 positions agree with TRBD2. Trimming at V came to 5 bases and at J to 5 bases, leaving 14 bases not matched to a gene. The germline V gene encodes CDR1 SGHTA and CDR2 FQGNSA. There are 16 residues in the CDR3. Written as DNA, the CDR3 is TGTGCCAGCAGCCCCTCCTCGGGGGGAGGGCTGGAGACCCAGTACTTC. It codes for CASSPSSGGGLETQYF.

This clone appeared a few times. This chain joins TRBV5-4 and TRBJ1-1; the D gene is possibly TRBD1 (6 bases). Germline V lookup: CDR1 SGHNT, CDR2 YYREEE (reference sequence). The CDR3 runs to 14 residues. V was pared by 0 bases and J by 0 bases, with 6 bases between. CDR3 in DNA: TGTGCCAGCAGCTTGGGACAGGTGAACACTGAAGCTTTCTTT. As protein: CASSLGQVNTEAFF.

The sample holds a few counts of this clone. The rearrangement links TRBV10-3 to TRBJ2-3, with D possibly TRBD1 on 6 matching bases. Trimming removed 5 bases at V and 2 bases at J, with 14 bases between. The CDR3 sequence is 15 residues long. Germline-derived CDR1 and CDR2 are ENHRY and SYGVKD. For the CDR3, the DNA is TGTGCCATCAGTCTTTCAGGGGCCCCCACAGATACGCAGTATTTT. Translated: CAISLSGAPTDTQYF.

This clone was seen only a few times. This rearrangement joins TRBV18 to TRBJ1-1, with a possible D match to TRBD1 (6 bases). The CDR3 runs 13 residues. CDR1 and CDR2 from the germline V gene are KGHSH and LQKENI. V was trimmed by 6 bases and J by 5 bases, leaving 13 bases between them. The CDR3 DNA sequence: TGTGCCAGCTCCCTCAAGAGGGGGACTGAAGCTTTCTTT. Translation gives CASSLKRGTEAFF.

The chain recombines TRBV6-1 with TRBJ1-2; TRBD1 matches at 7 bases. The trim removed 3 bases at V and 4 bases at J, leaving 11 bases unmatched. Per germline, CDR1 MNHNS and CDR2 SASEGT. This CDR3 is 16 amino acids long. CDR3 sequence reads: CASSDNLGTALYGYTF. For the CDR3, the DNA is TGTGCCAGCAGTGATAACCTGGGGACAGCACTCTATGGCTACACCTTC.

This clone was found a few times. This chain connects TRBV29-1 to TRBJ2-1; 7 bases match TRBD1. Germline-derived CDR1 and CDR2 are SQVTM and ANQGSEA. V lost 7 bases to trimming and J lost 16 bases; unmatched junction nucleotides: 16. This CDR3 spans 12 amino acids. The CDR3 sequence: CSARPGQQGEFF. The CDR3, as DNA: TGCAGCGCCCGCCCGGGACAGCAAGGAGAATTCTTC.

The genes are TRBV7-2 and TRBJ2-1; possibly TRBD1 for D (6 bases). There are 15 residues in the CDR3. Trimming stripped 1 base from V and 5 bases from J, with 12 bases between. Germline lookup yields CDR1 SGHTA and CDR2 FQGNSA. The chain's CDR3 is CASSLVGGQHNEQFF. Written as DNA, the CDR3 is TGTGCCAGCAGCTTAGTTGGGGGACAACACAATGAGCAGTTCTTC.

This chain joins TRBV9 and TRBJ2-2, with D unresolved. Germline lookup yields CDR1 SGDLS and CDR2 YYNGEE. This CDR3 has 15 residues. V shed 1 base and J shed 3 bases, with 10 bases lying between them. CDR3 nucleotide sequence: TGTGCCAGCAGCGTAAGCAGGATGGACACCGGGGAGCTGTTTTTT. Amino acid sequence: CASSVSRMDTGELFF.

This clone has only a few counts. The gene calls are TRBV11-3 and TRBJ1-2; TRBD1 is a possible D gene (5 bases). The germline V gene encodes CDR1 SGHNT and CDR2 YENEEA. This CDR3 contains 12 residues. Deletions cut 5 bases from V and 6 bases from J, with 10 bases between. CDR3 sequence reads: CASSARGDGYTF. The CDR3 region has the DNA TGTGCCAGCAGCGCTCGGGGGGATGGCTACACCTTC. Variable domain in full (rest from reference TRBV11-3 and TRBJ1-2): EAGVVQSPRYKIIEKKQPVAFWCNPISGHNTLYWYLQNLGQGPELLIRYENEEAVDDSQLPKDRFSAERLKGVDSTLKIQPAELGDSAVYLCASSARGDGYTFGSGTRLTVV.

This clone has just a few counts. This chain uses TRBV18 with TRBJ2-7; 7 nucleotides match TRBD2. The CDR3 has 16 amino acids. CDR1 and CDR2 from the germline V gene are KGHSH and LQKENI. V gave up 0 bases and J gave up 6 bases; unmatched junction bases: 11. CDR3 DNA sequence: TGTGCCAGCTCACCACCCTCGTCGCGGGAGATTTCCGAGCAGTACTTC. It yields the protein CASSPPSSREISEQYF.

This clone has a handful of counts. The chain has TRBV11-3 and TRBJ2-5, with 8 positions matching TRBD1. The germline V gene has CDR1 SGHNT and CDR2 YENEEA. Unmatched junction bases numbered 11, after V lost 6 bases and J lost 5 bases. This CDR3 region has 15 residues. CDR3 coding DNA: TGTGCCAGCAGGGGACGGACAGGGCCAGGGGAGACCCAGTACTTC. It translates to CASRGRTGPGETQYF.

The sample holds a few counts of this clone. This rearrangement joins TRBV2 to TRBJ2-1, with 7 positions matching TRBD2. The CDR3 length is 13 residues. Germline loops: CDR1 SNHLY, CDR2 FYNNEI. Trimming at V came to 7 bases and at J to 5 bases, leaving 5 bases not matched to a gene. CDR3 in amino acids: CASKAGPNNEQFF. The CDR3 DNA follows: TGTGCCAGCAAAGCGGGGCCTAACAATGAGCAGTTCTTC.

V and J are TRBV4-2 and TRBJ2-5, with a weak D call TRBD2 (5 bases). Germline V CDR1 and CDR2: LGHNA, YNFKEQ. Trimming stripped 2 bases from V and 3 bases from J, with 10 bases between. The CDR3 contains 14 residues. This CDR3 reads CASSQSSGEETQYF. The CDR3 DNA follows: TGTGCCAGCAGCCAATCAAGCGGCGAAGAGACCCAGTACTTC.

This clone occurred a few times. The gene calls are TRBV5-1 and TRBJ2-6; 7 nucleotides agree with TRBD1. Trimming took 4 bases from V and 1 from J; bases not matched to a gene: 11. The germline CDR1 and CDR2 sequences are SGHRS and YFSETQ. The CDR3 contains 18 residues. The CDR3 protein is CASSASGTAMSGANVLTF. In DNA form, the CDR3 reads TGCGCCAGCAGCGCCTCCGGGACAGCGATGTCTGGGGCCAACGTCCTGACTTTC.

The CDR3 coding sequence is TGTGCCAGCACAGGATCCCCTTACGAGCAGTACTTC. This gives the protein CASTGSPYEQYF. The genes are TRBV28 and TRBJ2-7; D is unclear. V was trimmed by 7 bases and J by 4 bases, leaving 11 bases between them. Germline V gives CDR1 MDHEN, CDR2 SYDVKM. The CDR3 runs 12 residues.

The sample holds many counts of this clone. The chain links TRBV7-2 to TRBJ2-7; D call uncertain. The CDR3 consists of 11 residues. Germline V gene sequence: CDR1 SGHTA, CDR2 FQGNSA. V lost 4 bases, J lost 4 bases, and 5 bases lay in between. CDR3 loop: CASSSMYEQYF. The CDR3 DNA reads TGTGCCAGCAGCTCCATGTACGAGCAGTACTTC.

The V and J genes are TRBV5-6 and TRBJ2-1, with 10 bases fitting TRBD2. The CDR3 extends over 12 amino acids. J gave up 12 bases and V 1 base, and 1 base lay outside the gene matches. CDR1 and CDR2 (germline): SGHDT, YYEEEE. CDR3: CASSLTSGMQFF. The DNA for the CDR3 is TGTGCCAGCAGCTTGACTAGCGGGATGCAGTTCTTC.